This is a list of T cell receptor beta chains from one sample in a study of T cells after yellow fever vaccination. In TCRdb, the 5' RACE reads were re-called with MiXCR into one record per CDR3 protein. The sample consists of about 500,000 distinct CDR3 sequences, around 16% of them appearing once. The sample was PBMCs, taken 4 to 6 days after the first yellow fever vaccination. These receptors were taken from a man aged 18 to 30 who received the YFV17D yellow fever vaccine. The CDR3 runs from the conserved cysteine through the conserved F or W. A D gene is named only where the DNA matches it firmly. Clone size is shown for a subset of rows, as once, few, many or a class of expanded clone.

d_gene: .; j_gene: TRBJ2-2; v_gene: TRBV12-3/TRBV12-4; abundance: many; CDR3nt: TGTGCCAGCAGTTTCGGGGGGAACACCGGGGAGCTGTTTTTT; CDR3aa: CASSFGGNTGELFF
d_gene: .; j_gene: TRBJ2-3; v_gene: TRBV9; abundance: many; CDR3nt: TGTGCCAGCAGCGTAGCAGGGGACGCAGATACGCAGTATTTT; CDR3aa: CASSVAGDADTQYF
d_gene: TRBD1; j_gene: TRBJ1-2; v_gene: TRBV7-2; abundance: few; CDR3nt: TGTGCCAGCAGCACCGGACGGACAGGGCGCTATGGCTACACCTTC; CDR3aa: CASSTGRTGRYGYTF
d_gene: .; j_gene: TRBJ2-7; v_gene: TRBV19; abundance: few; CDR3nt: TGTGCCAGTAGTATGTTATTTAGTCGCACCTACGAGCAGTACTTC; CDR3aa: CASSMLFSRTYEQYF
d_gene: .; j_gene: TRBJ1-1; v_gene: TRBV7-2; abundance: few; CDR3nt: TGTGCCAGCAGCTTAGTCGGGGGACCCACTGAAGCTTTCTTT; CDR3aa: CASSLVGGPTEAFF
d_gene: .; j_gene: TRBJ2-1; v_gene: TRBV6-1; abundance: .; CDR3nt: TGTGCCAGCAGTAATCGGACTATCCCAGGGTACAATGAGCAGTTCTTC; CDR3aa: CASSNRTIPGYNEQFF
d_gene: .; j_gene: TRBJ1-6; v_gene: TRBV4-3; abundance: many; CDR3nt: TGCGCCAGCAGCCAAGATCTTCGGGCAGAGCCCCTCCACTTT; CDR3aa: CASSQDLRAEPLHF
d_gene: .; j_gene: TRBJ2-2; v_gene: TRBV19; abundance: .; CDR3nt: TGTGCCAGTATCCCAAAGGTATATAAGAACACCGGGGAGCTGTTTTTT; CDR3aa: CASIPKVYKNTGELFF
d_gene: .; j_gene: TRBJ1-2; v_gene: TRBV19; abundance: few; CDR3nt: TGTGCCAGTAGTCCGACAGCAACAGGCTATGGCTACACCTTC; CDR3aa: CASSPTATGYGYTF
d_gene: TRBD1; j_gene: TRBJ2-5; v_gene: TRBV24-1; abundance: few; CDR3nt: TGTGCCACCGGAGGACAGGGGGATCAAGAGACCCAGTACTTC; CDR3aa: CATGGQGDQETQYF
d_gene: .; j_gene: TRBJ2-4; v_gene: TRBV11-1; abundance: .; CDR3nt: TGTGCCAGCAGCGGGACGGCCTCAATTGGGCCCGGCTCAAAAAACATTCAGTACTTC; CDR3aa: CASSGTASIGPGSKNIQYF
d_gene: .; j_gene: TRBJ2-7; v_gene: TRBV23-1; abundance: .; CDR3nt: TGCGCCCAAGGAGGCGAGCAGTACTTC; CDR3aa: CAQGGEQYF
d_gene: .; j_gene: TRBJ2-4; v_gene: TRBV15; abundance: .; CDR3nt: TGTGCCACCAGCGGAGTAACCAAAAACATTCAGTACTTC; CDR3aa: CATSGVTKNIQYF
d_gene: .; j_gene: TRBJ1-1; v_gene: TRBV4-1; abundance: few; CDR3nt: TGCGCCAGCAGCCAAACGGGGGTATTAACTGAAGCTTTCTTT; CDR3aa: CASSQTGVLTEAFF
d_gene: .; j_gene: TRBJ2-5; v_gene: TRBV5-1; abundance: few; CDR3nt: TGCGCCAGCAGCTTGTCGGGGCAGGCCAGGGGTTACCAAGAGACCCAGTACTTC; CDR3aa: CASSLSGQARGYQETQYF
d_gene: TRBD2; j_gene: TRBJ2-1; v_gene: TRBV7-2; abundance: .; CDR3nt: TGTGCCAGCAGCCGGATTCGACTAGCCCTCAATGAGCAGTTCTTC; CDR3aa: CASSRIRLALNEQFF
d_gene: .; j_gene: TRBJ2-5; v_gene: TRBV7-3; abundance: few; CDR3nt: TGTGCCAGCAGCCCTATCGGGAAAGAGACCCAGTACTTC; CDR3aa: CASSPIGKETQYF
d_gene: .; j_gene: TRBJ2-2; v_gene: TRBV4-1; abundance: .; CDR3nt: TGCGCCAGCAGCCACCCTGGAGAATCCGGGGAGCTGTTTTTT; CDR3aa: CASSHPGESGELFF
d_gene: .; j_gene: TRBJ1-5; v_gene: TRBV20-1; abundance: few; CDR3nt: TGCAGTGCTACCAGGGGACTTCAGCCCCAGCATTTT; CDR3aa: CSATRGLQPQHF
d_gene: .; j_gene: TRBJ2-7; v_gene: TRBV4-2; abundance: .; CDR3nt: TGTGCCAGCAGCCAAGATCCGTTCTACGAGCAGTACTTC; CDR3aa: CASSQDPFYEQYF
d_gene: .; j_gene: TRBJ2-7; v_gene: TRBV4-2; abundance: many; CDR3nt: TGTGCCAGCAGCCCCGGGACTGGGGACCCCTACGAGCAGTACTTC; CDR3aa: CASSPGTGDPYEQYF
d_gene: .; j_gene: TRBJ2-2; v_gene: TRBV7-8; abundance: few; CDR3nt: TGTGCCAGCAGCTTAAGGGGAAGGGCCGGGGAGCTGTTTTTT; CDR3aa: CASSLRGRAGELFF
d_gene: .; j_gene: TRBJ1-4; v_gene: TRBV12-3/TRBV12-4; abundance: .; CDR3nt: TGTGCCAGCGCCCTACGGGGGATGACTAATGAAAAACTGTTTTTT; CDR3aa: CASALRGMTNEKLFF
d_gene: TRBD1; j_gene: TRBJ1-1; v_gene: TRBV5-1; abundance: few; CDR3nt: TGCGCCAGCAGCTTGGGGACAGGGGGCTTCGACACTGAAGCTTTCTTT; CDR3aa: CASSLGTGGFDTEAFF
d_gene: .; j_gene: TRBJ1-1; v_gene: TRBV18; abundance: .; CDR3nt: TGTGCCAGCTCACCGCAGGGACTCACGAACACTGAAGCTTTCTTT; CDR3aa: CASSPQGLTNTEAFF
d_gene: .; j_gene: TRBJ1-1; v_gene: TRBV29-1; abundance: .; CDR3nt: TGCAGCGTTGAAGGGGTGAGTCGAACTGAAGCTTTCTTT; CDR3aa: CSVEGVSRTEAFF
d_gene: TRBD1; j_gene: TRBJ2-1; v_gene: TRBV9; abundance: .; CDR3nt: TGTGCCAGCAGCGTAGCAGGGGGCCGGGAGCAGTTCTTC; CDR3aa: CASSVAGGREQFF
d_gene: .; j_gene: TRBJ1-2; v_gene: TRBV11-2; abundance: few; CDR3nt: TGTGCCAGCAGCTCAGGTGCAGGCACAGCTAACTATGGCTACACCTTC; CDR3aa: CASSSGAGTANYGYTF
d_gene: .; j_gene: TRBJ1-2; v_gene: TRBV25-1; abundance: .; CDR3nt: TGTGCCAGCAGTGTCAGAGCTAACTATGGCTACACCTTC; CDR3aa: CASSVRANYGYTF
d_gene: TRBD2; j_gene: TRBJ2-1; v_gene: TRBV9; abundance: .; CDR3nt: TGTGCCAGCAGCGCCCCACTAGCGGGGGGCCACAGCTCCTACAATGAGCAGTTCTTC; CDR3aa: CASSAPLAGGHSSYNEQFF
d_gene: .; j_gene: TRBJ2-2; v_gene: TRBV28; abundance: .; CDR3nt: TGTGCCAGCCGTGACAGAGGGGGCGGGGAGCTGTTTTTT; CDR3aa: CASRDRGGGELFF
d_gene: TRBD2; j_gene: TRBJ2-1; v_gene: TRBV11-1; abundance: .; CDR3nt: TGTGCCAGCAGCCCCGGACTAGCGGGGGCCGTGTCCTACAATGAGCAGTTCTTC; CDR3aa: CASSPGLAGAVSYNEQFF
d_gene: .; j_gene: TRBJ1-4; v_gene: TRBV25-1; abundance: few; CDR3nt: TGTGCCAGCAGTGGCTACCGGGACCTTAATGAAAAACTGTTTTTT; CDR3aa: CASSGYRDLNEKLFF
d_gene: .; j_gene: TRBJ2-5; v_gene: TRBV6-1; abundance: .; CDR3nt: TGTGCCAGCAGTGGGGCAGCCCAAGAGACCCAGTACTTC; CDR3aa: CASSGAAQETQYF
d_gene: .; j_gene: TRBJ2-3; v_gene: TRBV10-3; abundance: .; CDR3nt: TGTGCCATCAGTGAGGACTCCACAGATACGCAGTATTTT; CDR3aa: CAISEDSTDTQYF
d_gene: .; j_gene: TRBJ1-1; v_gene: TRBV20-1; abundance: .; CDR3nt: TGCAACCCCCAGAGAACGGTGAACACTGAAGCTTTCTTT; CDR3aa: CNPQRTVNTEAFF
d_gene: TRBD2; j_gene: TRBJ2-3; v_gene: TRBV20-1; abundance: few; CDR3nt: TGCAGTGCCTACAGACTAGCGGGGGCCACAGATACGCAGTATTTT; CDR3aa: CSAYRLAGATDTQYF
d_gene: .; j_gene: TRBJ2-7; v_gene: TRBV19; abundance: few; CDR3nt: TGTGCCAGTAGTCGCCGGGACACAGGGTACGAGCAGTACTTC; CDR3aa: CASSRRDTGYEQYF
d_gene: .; j_gene: TRBJ1-3; v_gene: TRBV9; abundance: few; CDR3nt: TGTGCCAGCAGCGGGACAGCTACTGGAAACACCATATATTTT; CDR3aa: CASSGTATGNTIYF
d_gene: .; j_gene: TRBJ2-5; v_gene: TRBV12-5; abundance: .; CDR3nt: TGTGCTAGTGGTCCAAGGAGCGGTTACCAAGAGACCCAGTACTTC; CDR3aa: CASGPRSGYQETQYF
d_gene: .; j_gene: TRBJ2-7; v_gene: TRBV7-8; abundance: .; CDR3nt: TGTGCCAGCAGCTTGGGCCGGGACCCAACCTACGAGCAGTACTTC; CDR3aa: CASSLGRDPTYEQYF
d_gene: .; j_gene: TRBJ1-2; v_gene: TRBV7-2; abundance: few; CDR3nt: TGTGCCAGCAGCTTCAACAGGGCTTTGGGTGGCTACACCTTC; CDR3aa: CASSFNRALGGYTF
d_gene: .; j_gene: TRBJ2-1; v_gene: TRBV15; abundance: few; CDR3nt: TGTGCCACCAGCAGCACAGACAATGAGCAGTTCTTC; CDR3aa: CATSSTDNEQFF
d_gene: .; j_gene: TRBJ1-4; v_gene: TRBV4-3; abundance: many; CDR3nt: TGCGCCAGCAGCCAAGTTGGGGGAGGACTGATTGAAAAACTGTTTTTT; CDR3aa: CASSQVGGGLIEKLFF
d_gene: TRBD2; j_gene: TRBJ2-3; v_gene: TRBV19; abundance: .; CDR3nt: TGTGCCAGTCGGGAACGGGGGGGCACAGATACGCAGTATTTT; CDR3aa: CASRERGGTDTQYF